The 10 T cell receptor beta chains presented below share a single source sample, sequenced in a study of Graves' ophthalmopathy and Graves' hyperthyroidism. Amplification from RNA transcripts yielded the TCR beta CDR3 regions. HTBI primers were employed in first-round RT-PCR, then a second-round multiplex PCR followed. Each CDR3 protein is one row after TCRdb ran MiXCR on the multiplex PCR reads. The sample yields hundreds of thousands of distinct CDR3 sequences, around a fifth seen once. The sample comprised peripheral blood. The receptors derive from a woman between 18 and 29 years old with stable Graves' hyperthyroidism. Some clones in this sample may be carry-over from other donors' samples.

At least ten counts were recorded for this clonotype. In DNA, the CDR3 is TGTGCCAGCAGGAGCTACGAGCAGTACTTC. Its protein is CASRSYEQYF. The genes are TRBV28 and TRBJ2-7; D remains ambiguous. Germline assignment: CDR1 MDHEN and CDR2 SYDVKM. The CDR3 sequence is 10 residues long. The V end lost 6 bases, the J end lost 3 bases, and 3 bases lay between the germline ends.

The V gene is TRBV29-1, the J gene TRBJ2-5; D remains unclear. Deletions cut 3 bases from V and 0 bases from J, with 11 bases between. This CDR3 comprises 14 residues. CDR1 is SQVTM, CDR2 ANQGSEA, per germline. For the CDR3, the DNA is TGCAGCGTTGAGGGGTGGGGATACCAAGAGACCCAGTACTTC. Translated: CSVEGWGYQETQYF.

This clonotype occurred many times. The chain links TRBV30 to TRBJ1-1; perhaps TRBD1 as D (5 bases). Germline CDR1 and CDR2: GTSNPN and SVGIG (reference sequence). The CDR3 runs to 13 residues. V shed 7 bases and J shed 5 bases, with 17 bases lying between them. CDR3: CAFCRGGGTEAFF. The CDR3 DNA is TGTGCCTTTTGTAGGGGAGGTGGGACTGAAGCTTTCTTT.

This clonotype was observed at least ten times. The chain couples TRBV15 to TRBJ1-2; the D gene is possibly TRBD1 (6 bases). V was trimmed by 1 base and J by 5 bases, leaving 14 bases between them. Germline CDR1 reads LNHNV; CDR2 reads YYDKDF (reference sequence). The CDR3 spans 15 residues. The CDR3 loop reads CATSRATGSTYGYTF. CDR3 nucleotides: TGTGCCACCAGCAGAGCTACAGGGTCGACGTATGGCTACACCTTC.

The chain is built from TRBV15 and TRBJ2-7, with 7 positions matching TRBD1. The CDR3 is 10 amino acids. Germline CDR1 LNHNV, CDR2 YYDKDF (reference sequence). Trimming removed 5 bases from V and 12 bases from J; junction bases left unmatched: 4. The CDR3 spells CATSPRTGYF. The CDR3 region has the DNA TGTGCCACCAGCCCCCGGACAGGGTACTTC.

This clonotype was counted a few times. The gene calls are TRBV2 and TRBJ2-2; the match to TRBD1 covers 7 bases. The CDR3 length is 15 residues. Per germline, CDR1 SNHLY and CDR2 FYNNEI. J gave up 2 bases and V 5 bases, and 5 bases lay outside the gene matches. CDR3 sequence: CASSKGTVNTGELFF. The CDR3 DNA reads as TGTGCCAGCAGTAAAGGGACAGTAAACACCGGGGAGCTGTTTTTT.

The sample holds many counts of this clonotype. The rearrangement uses TRBV20-1 and TRBJ2-7; TRBD1 agrees at 9 bases. V lost 5 bases, J lost 7 bases, and 12 bases stayed unmatched. Germline CDR1 is DFQATT and CDR2 is SNEGSKA (reference sequence). This CDR3 has 14 residues. This CDR3 is CSAGQGTAGREQYF. The DNA for the CDR3 is TGCAGTGCTGGACAGGGGACCGCGGGGAGAGAGCAGTACTTC.

This clonotype was seen a few times. This sequence joins TRBV18 and TRBJ2-7, with 8 bases that match TRBD2. CDR1 is KGHSH and CDR2 is LQKENI in the germline V gene. CDR3 length: 15 amino acids. After removal of 3 bases from V and 0 bases from J, the junction contained 4 bases not matched to a gene. The CDR3 is CASSPGRGDSYEQYF. For the CDR3, the DNA is TGTGCCAGCTCACCCGGGCGGGGGGACTCCTACGAGCAGTACTTC.

The sample holds many counts of this clonotype. Germline is not matched at one junction end, which may reflect a read error. The rearrangement links TRBV6-5 to TRBJ1-5, with 12 bases lining up with TRBD1. CDR1 is MNHEY and CDR2 is SVGAGI in the germline V gene. The CDR3 has 16 residues. The CDR3 region is CASSNSGTGGFQPQHF. The CDR3 DNA follows: TGTGCCAGCAGTAACTCCGGGACAGGGGGCTTTCAGCCCCAGCATTTT.

This clonotype has more than one count but fewer than ten. The genes are TRBV12-3 or TRBV12-4 and TRBJ2-5; D is perhaps TRBD2 (5 bases). V dropped 4 bases and J dropped 5 bases, with 14 bases sitting between them. CDR3 length: 14 residues. The CDR3 DNA follows: TGTGCCAGCAGTTCAAACGTAGAGGGTGAGACCCAGTACTTC. This gives the protein CASSSNVEGETQYF.